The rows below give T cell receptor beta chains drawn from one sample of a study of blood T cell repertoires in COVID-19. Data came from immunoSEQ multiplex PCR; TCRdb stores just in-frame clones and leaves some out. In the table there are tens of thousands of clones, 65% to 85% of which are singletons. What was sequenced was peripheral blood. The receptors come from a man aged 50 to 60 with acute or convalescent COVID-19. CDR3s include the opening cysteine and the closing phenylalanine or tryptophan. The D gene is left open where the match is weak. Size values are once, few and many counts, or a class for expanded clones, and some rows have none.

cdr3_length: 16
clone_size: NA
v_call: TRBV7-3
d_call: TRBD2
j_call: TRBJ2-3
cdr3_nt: TGTGCCAGCAGCCCAACCCACTTAGCGGGGCCAGATACGCAGTATTTT
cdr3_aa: CASSPTHLAGPDTQYF

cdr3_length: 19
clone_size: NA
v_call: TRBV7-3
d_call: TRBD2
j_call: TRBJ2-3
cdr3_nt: TGTGCCAGCAGCCCACAGGGACTAGCGGGAGGGCCAGGCGGAGATACGCAGTATTTT
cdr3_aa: CASSPQGLAGGPGGDTQYF

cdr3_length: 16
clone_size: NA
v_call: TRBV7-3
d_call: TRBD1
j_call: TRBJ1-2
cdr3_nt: TGTGCCAGCAGCTTATCGTTCGGACAGGACCAGGATGGCTACACCTTC
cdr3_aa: CASSLSFGQDQDGYTF

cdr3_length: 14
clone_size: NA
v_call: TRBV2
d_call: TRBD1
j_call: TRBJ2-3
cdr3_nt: TGTGCCAGCAGTAAAGACAGGGGGCGTCGTACGCAGTATTTT
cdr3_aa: CASSKDRGRRTQYF

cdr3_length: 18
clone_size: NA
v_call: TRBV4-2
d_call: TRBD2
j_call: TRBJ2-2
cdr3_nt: TGTGCCAGCAGCCAAAGTTGGGCTAGCGGGAGAGGAACCGGGGAGCTGTTTTTT
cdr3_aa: CASSQSWASGRGTGELFF

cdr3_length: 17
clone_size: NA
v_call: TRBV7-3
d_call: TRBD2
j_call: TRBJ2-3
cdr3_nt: TGTGCCAGCAGCTCTACCGGGACTAGCGGGGGCACAGATACGCAGTATTTT
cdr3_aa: CASSSTGTSGGTDTQYF

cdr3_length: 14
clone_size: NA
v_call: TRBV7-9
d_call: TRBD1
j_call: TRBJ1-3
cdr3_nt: TGTGCCAGCAGACGACAGGGGTCTGGAAACACCATATATTTT
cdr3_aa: CASRRQGSGNTIYF

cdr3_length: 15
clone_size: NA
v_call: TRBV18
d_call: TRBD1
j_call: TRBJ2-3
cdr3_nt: TGTGCCAGCTCATCAACCCGACAGGGAACAGATACGCAGTATTTT
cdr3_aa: CASSSTRQGTDTQYF

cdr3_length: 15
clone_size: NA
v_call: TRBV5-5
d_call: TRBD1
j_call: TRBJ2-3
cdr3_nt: TGTGCCAGCAGCGAGAGACAGGGAGTGCGGGATACGCAGTATTTT
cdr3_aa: CASSERQGVRDTQYF

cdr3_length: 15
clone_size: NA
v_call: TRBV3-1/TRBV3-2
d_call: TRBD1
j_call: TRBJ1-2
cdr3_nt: TGTGCCAGCAGCCAGCCTGGGACAGGGAATGTTGGCTACACCTTC
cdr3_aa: CASSQPGTGNVGYTF

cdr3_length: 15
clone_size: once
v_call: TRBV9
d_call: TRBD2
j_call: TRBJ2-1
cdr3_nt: TGTGCCAGCAGCGTAGCGGGGGGGATCTACAATGAGCAGTTCTTC
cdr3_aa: CASSVAGGIYNEQFF

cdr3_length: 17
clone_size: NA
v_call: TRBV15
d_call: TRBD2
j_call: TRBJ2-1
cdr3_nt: TGTGCCACCACCGAGACTAGCGGGGGTCAAAACTACAATGAGCAGTTCTTC
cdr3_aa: CATTETSGGQNYNEQFF

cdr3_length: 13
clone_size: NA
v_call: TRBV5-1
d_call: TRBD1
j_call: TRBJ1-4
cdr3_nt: TGCGCCAGCAGCTCGGGACAGGGAGGAAAACTGTTTTTT
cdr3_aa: CASSSGQGGKLFF

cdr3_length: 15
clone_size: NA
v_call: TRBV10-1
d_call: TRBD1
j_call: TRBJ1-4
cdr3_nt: TGCGCCAGCAGTGACGGCGGGACAGGGGATGAAAAACTGTTTTTT
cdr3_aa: CASSDGGTGDEKLFF

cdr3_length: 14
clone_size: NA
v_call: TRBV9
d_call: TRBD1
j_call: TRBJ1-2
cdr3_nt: TGTGCCAGCAGCAGGGGACAGGGAAACTATGGCTACACCTTC
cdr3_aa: CASSRGQGNYGYTF

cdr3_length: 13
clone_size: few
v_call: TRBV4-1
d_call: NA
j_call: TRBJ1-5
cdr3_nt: TGCGCCAGCAGCCAAGGAGACGGGAGGACCCAGCATTTT
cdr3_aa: CASSQGDGRTQHF

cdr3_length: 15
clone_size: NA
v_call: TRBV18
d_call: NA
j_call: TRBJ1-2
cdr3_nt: TGTGCCAGCTCACCCCAAGGGACACCAAACTATGGCTACACCTTC
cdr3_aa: CASSPQGTPNYGYTF

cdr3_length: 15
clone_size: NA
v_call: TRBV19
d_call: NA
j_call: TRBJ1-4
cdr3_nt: TGTGCCAGTATGGATTCAGGGGTGATGTATGAAAAACTGTTTTTT
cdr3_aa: CASMDSGVMYEKLFF

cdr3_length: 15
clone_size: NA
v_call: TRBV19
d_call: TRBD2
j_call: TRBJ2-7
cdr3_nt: TGTGCCAGTAGTATTGAGGCGGGGGGGCCCTACGAGCAGTACTTC
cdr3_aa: CASSIEAGGPYEQYF

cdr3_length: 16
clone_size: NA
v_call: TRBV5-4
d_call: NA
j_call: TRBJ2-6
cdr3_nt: TGTGCCAGCAGCTTAGGTAGGGGTGCTGGGGCCAACGTCCTGACTTTC
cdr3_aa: CASSLGRGAGANVLTF

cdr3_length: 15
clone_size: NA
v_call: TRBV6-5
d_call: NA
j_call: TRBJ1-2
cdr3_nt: TGTGCCAGCAGTTACTCGGTCGGCGGGGGGTATGGCTACACCTTC
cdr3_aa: CASSYSVGGGYGYTF

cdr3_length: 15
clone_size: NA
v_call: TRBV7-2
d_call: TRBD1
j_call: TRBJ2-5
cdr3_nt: TGTGCCAGCAGCTTAGGCGGGACAGGGCAAGAGACCCAGTACTTC
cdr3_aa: CASSLGGTGQETQYF

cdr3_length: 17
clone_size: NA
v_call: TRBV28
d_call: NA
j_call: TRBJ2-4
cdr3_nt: TGTGCCAGCAGTTTATTGACAGGAGGTAAAGCCAAAAACATTCAGTACTTC
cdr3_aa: CASSLLTGGKAKNIQYF

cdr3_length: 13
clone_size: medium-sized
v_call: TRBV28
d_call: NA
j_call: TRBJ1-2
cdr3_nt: TGTGCCAGCAGTCCCTCTGGGGGGTCCGGCTACACCTTC
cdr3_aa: CASSPSGGSGYTF

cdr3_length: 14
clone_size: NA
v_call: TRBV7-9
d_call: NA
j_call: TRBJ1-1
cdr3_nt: TGTGCCAGCAAATACAGGGATCTGAACACTGAAGCTTTCTTT
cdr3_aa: CASKYRDLNTEAFF

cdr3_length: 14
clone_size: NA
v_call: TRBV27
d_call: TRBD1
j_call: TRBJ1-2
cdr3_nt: TGTGCCAGCAGTCCCGGGACAGGGCACTATGGCTACACCTTC
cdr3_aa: CASSPGTGHYGYTF

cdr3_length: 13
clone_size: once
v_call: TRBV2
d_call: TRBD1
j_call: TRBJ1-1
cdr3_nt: TGTGCCAGCAGTGAGCAGGGGGTCACTGAAGCTTTCTTT
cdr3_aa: CASSEQGVTEAFF

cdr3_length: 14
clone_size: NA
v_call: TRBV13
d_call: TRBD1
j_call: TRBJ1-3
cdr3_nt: TGTGCCAGCAGCTTGGGGACAGTAGGAAACACCATATATTTT
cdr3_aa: CASSLGTVGNTIYF

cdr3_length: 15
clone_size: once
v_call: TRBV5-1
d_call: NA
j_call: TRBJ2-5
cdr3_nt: TGCGCCAGCAGCCCAAATACAGGGTTGCGCGAGACCCAGTACTTC
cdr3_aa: CASSPNTGLRETQYF

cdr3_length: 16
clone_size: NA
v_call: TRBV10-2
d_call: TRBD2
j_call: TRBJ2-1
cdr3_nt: TGCGCCAGCAGTGAGTCATGGGCGGGGGGGCCCAATGAGCAGTTCTTC
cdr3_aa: CASSESWAGGPNEQFF

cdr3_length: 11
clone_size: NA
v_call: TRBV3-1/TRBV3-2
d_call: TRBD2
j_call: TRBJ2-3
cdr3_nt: TGTGCCAGCAGCCACGGGAGGGCGCAGTATTTT
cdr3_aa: CASSHGRAQYF

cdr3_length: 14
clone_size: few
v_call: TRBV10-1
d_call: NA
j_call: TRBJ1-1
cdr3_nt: TGCGCCAGCAGCGTCGAACAGGGAAGCACTGAAGCTTTCTTT
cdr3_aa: CASSVEQGSTEAFF

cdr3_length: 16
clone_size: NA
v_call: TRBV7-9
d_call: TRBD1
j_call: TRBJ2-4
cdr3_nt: TGTGCCAGCAGCCCCTGGGACAGGGGTCCCAAAAACATTCAGTACTTC
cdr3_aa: CASSPWDRGPKNIQYF

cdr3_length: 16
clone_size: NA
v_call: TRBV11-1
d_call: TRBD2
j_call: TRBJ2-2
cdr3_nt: TGTGCCAGCAGCGATAGCGGGAGGGCCGGAACCGGGGAGCTGTTTTTT
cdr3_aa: CASSDSGRAGTGELFF

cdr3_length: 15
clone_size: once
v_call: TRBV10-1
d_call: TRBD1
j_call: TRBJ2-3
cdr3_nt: TGCGCCAGCAGTGAGATTACAGGGGTTGGAGATACGCAGTATTTT
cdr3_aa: CASSEITGVGDTQYF

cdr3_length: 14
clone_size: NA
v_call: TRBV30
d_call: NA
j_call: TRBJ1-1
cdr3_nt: TGTGCCTGGAGTCCGGACAGCGATGGGACTGAAGCTTTCTTT
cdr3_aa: CAWSPDSDGTEAFF

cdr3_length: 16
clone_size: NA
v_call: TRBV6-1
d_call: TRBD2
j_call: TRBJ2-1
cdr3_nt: TGTGCCAGCAGTGAACCCTCAGCGGGAGCTTACAATGAGCAGTTCTTC
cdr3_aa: CASSEPSAGAYNEQFF

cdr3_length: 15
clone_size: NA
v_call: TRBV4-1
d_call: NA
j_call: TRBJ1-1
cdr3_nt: TGCGCCAGCAGCCATGCCGGAGTTCAGAACACTGAAGCTTTCTTT
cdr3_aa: CASSHAGVQNTEAFF

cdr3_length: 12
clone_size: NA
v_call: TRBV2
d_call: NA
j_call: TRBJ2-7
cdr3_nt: TGTGCCAGCTGGTCCACTAAAGCCGAGCAGTACTTC
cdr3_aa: CASWSTKAEQYF

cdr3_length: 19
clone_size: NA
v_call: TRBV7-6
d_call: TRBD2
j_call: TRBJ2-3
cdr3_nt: TGTGCCAGCAGCTTCCCCAAAAACCGGGACTATTCCCTAACAGATACGCAGTATTTT
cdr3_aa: CASSFPKNRDYSLTDTQYF